This passage covers 24 T cell receptor beta chains from one sample sequenced in a study of control samples from healthy donors and cancer patients. The assay was immunoSEQ multiplex PCR, and TCRdb's table has in-frame clones only and misses some. Of around 170,000 clones listed, nearly 90% are singletons. Sequenced input: blood. The receptors were gathered from a woman in her fifties or sixties in good health.

V and J are TRBV19 and TRBJ2-1; 14 bases agree with TRBD2. CDR3 size: 17 residues. The germline V gene has CDR1 LNHDA and CDR2 SQIVND (reference sequence). V was pared by 1 base and J by 9 bases, with 8 bases of the junction left unmatched. The CDR3 coding sequence is TGTGCCAGTAGTATAGCCCCGGGACTAGCGGGAGAGGGTGAGCAGTTCTTC. This encodes CASSIAPGLAGEGEQFF. The whole variable domain, filled in from reference TRBV19 and TRBJ2-1, reads DGGITQSPKYLFRKEGQNVTLSCEQNLNHDAMYWYRQDPGQGLRLIYYSQIVNDFQKGDIAEGYSVSREKKESFPLTVTSAQKNPTAFYLCASSIAPGLAGEGEQFFGPGTRLTVL.

The chain combines TRBV28 with TRBJ2-7, with 9 bases that match TRBD2. Germline CDR1 reads MDHEN; CDR2 reads SYDVKM. The CDR3 extends over 15 amino acids. The J segment lost 0 bases and the V segment lost 7 bases, leaving 7 bases of the junction unmatched. CDR3 in amino acids: CASTTSGLSSYEQYF. Here the CDR3 DNA reads TGTGCCAGCACTACTAGCGGGTTAAGCTCCTACGAGCAGTACTTC. Full variable domain (missing parts from reference TRBV28 and TRBJ2-7): DVKVTQSSRYLVKRTGEKVFLECVQDMDHENMFWYRQDPGLGLRLIYFSYDVKMKEKGDIPEGYSVSREKKERFSLILESASTNQTSMYLCASTTSGLSSYEQYFGPGTRLTVT.

The genes are TRBV6-2 or TRBV6-3 and TRBJ1-5, with D possibly matching TRBD1 (6 bases). The CDR3 spans 18 residues. The germline V and J ends were trimmed by 6 bases and 4 bases, with 25 bases remaining between them. CDR1 is MNHEY, CDR2 SVGEGT, per germline. CDR3 nucleotides: TGTGCCAGCAGCACCACCGGGACAAGTGCTTCTATTAATCAGCCCCAGCATTTT. It translates to CASSTTGTSASINQPQHF.

The chain has TRBV14 and TRBJ1-2; a weak D match, TRBD1 (6 bases). The CDR3 sequence is 15 residues long. Per germline, CDR1 SGHDN and CDR2 FVKESK. V lost 3 bases to trimming and J lost 3 bases, with 14 bases between them. In DNA, the CDR3 is TGTGCCAGCAGCCACCGCAGGGGAATTGACTATGGCTACACCTTC. Its protein is CASSHRRGIDYGYTF. The complete variable domain, with remaining parts taken from reference TRBV14 and TRBJ1-2, reads EAGVTQFPSHSVIEKGQTVTLRCDPISGHDNLYWYRRVMGKEIKFLLHFVKESKQDESGMPNNRFLAERTGGTYSTLKVQPAELEDSGVYFCASSHRRGIDYGYTFGSGTRLTVV.

The CDR3 reads CASSFLGQAIYEQYF. CDR3 DNA sequence: TGTGCCAGCAGCTTTTTGGGACAGGCTATATACGAGCAGTACTTC. This rearrangement joins TRBV11-2 to TRBJ2-7; 8 nucleotides match TRBD1. Germline V gene data show CDR1 as SGHAT and CDR2 as FQNNGV. V was clipped by 3 bases and J by 4 bases; unmatched bases: 8. The CDR3 runs 15 residues. Drawing the rest from reference TRBV11-2 and TRBJ2-7, the complete variable domain is EAGVAQSPRYKIIEKRQSVAFWCNPISGHATLYWYQQILGQGPKLLIQFQNNGVVDDSQLPKDRFSAERLKGVDSTLKIQPAKLEDSAVYLCASSFLGQAIYEQYFGPGTRLTVT.

The chain uses TRBV14 and TRBJ2-7; TRBD1 is a possible D gene (6 bases). The CDR3 extends over 13 amino acids. V lost 4 bases and J 0 bases, leaving 7 bases between the germline ends. Germline V CDR1 and CDR2: SGHDN, FVKESK. For the CDR3, the DNA is TGTGCCAGCAGCCGGACAGTCTCCTACGAGCAGTACTTC. Protein: CASSRTVSYEQYF. Filled out from reference TRBV14 and TRBJ2-7, the complete variable domain reads EAGVTQFPSHSVIEKGQTVTLRCDPISGHDNLYWYRRVMGKEIKFLLHFVKESKQDESGMPNNRFLAERTGGTYSTLKVQPAELEDSGVYFCASSRTVSYEQYFGPGTRLTVT.

The genes are TRBV18 and TRBJ2-6; D ambiguous. This CDR3 region has 14 residues. V was shortened by 4 bases and J by 0 bases, with 4 bases between the two germline ends. Germline V gives CDR1 KGHSH, CDR2 LQKENI. The CDR3 DNA sequence: TGTGCCAGCTCACGGAGCTCTGGGGCCAACGTCCTGACTTTC. Amino acid sequence: CASSRSSGANVLTF.

The chain combines TRBV7-2 with TRBJ1-4, with D perhaps TRBD1 (6 bases). The germline V gene has CDR1 SGHTA and CDR2 FQGNSA. CDR3 length: 12 amino acids. V gave up 3 bases and J gave up 14 bases, with 13 bases separating them. The chain's CDR3 is CASSLVGGPLFF. The CDR3 region has the DNA TGTGCCAGCAGCTTGGTGGGGGGCCCTCTGTTTTTT.

The chain carries TRBV9 and TRBJ2-7, with D possibly matching TRBD1 (6 bases). This CDR3 spans 15 amino acids. Trimming left V 0 bases short and J 3 bases short, with 13 bases between. CDR1 and CDR2 from the germline V gene are SGDLS and YYNGEE. CDR3 region: CASSVGPGANYEQYF. The CDR3 region has the DNA TGTGCCAGCAGCGTAGGTCCAGGGGCCAACTACGAGCAGTACTTC.

The chain couples TRBV7-9 to TRBJ2-1, with TRBD2 matching over 15 bases. Germline-derived CDR1 and CDR2 are SEHNR and FQNEAQ (reference sequence). Germline trimming cut 5 bases from V and 1 base from J; bases unmatched to any gene: 9. The CDR3 is 19 residues long. This CDR3 reads CASSIIPGLAGGSYNEQFF. As DNA, the CDR3 is TGTGCCAGCAGCATCATTCCGGGACTAGCGGGAGGATCCTACAATGAGCAGTTCTTC.

The chain carries TRBV9 and TRBJ2-5; TRBD1 is a possible D gene (6 bases). The CDR3 is 14 amino acids. CDR1 and CDR2 (germline): SGDLS, YYNGEE. Trimming cost V 2 bases and J 4 bases, with 12 bases left between them. CDR3 region: CASSVRGTVETQYF. The DNA of the CDR3 is TGTGCCAGCAGCGTCAGGGGCACGGTAGAGACCCAGTACTTC.

This chain joins TRBV30 and TRBJ1-1, with a possible D match to TRBD1 (5 bases). Deletions cut 4 bases from V and 1 base from J, with 10 bases between. Per germline, CDR1 GTSNPN and CDR2 SVGIG (reference sequence). This CDR3 comprises 13 residues. CDR3 residues: CAWTSTGNTEAFF. The CDR3 DNA sequence: TGTGCCTGGACTTCTACAGGGAACACTGAAGCTTTCTTT.

The rearrangement joins TRBV19 to TRBJ1-5, with 8 bases matching TRBD1. This CDR3 is built from 15 residues. J gave up 5 bases and V 4 bases, and 7 bases lay outside the gene matches. Per germline, CDR1 LNHDA and CDR2 SQIVND (reference sequence). CDR3 coding DNA: TGTGCCAGTAGTACATCGACAGGGGTGGATCAGCCCCAGCATTTT. Its protein is CASSTSTGVDQPQHF.

The chain carries TRBV9 and TRBJ2-1; 8 nucleotides line up with TRBD2. V lost 3 bases and J lost 5; bases outside the gene matches: 7. The CDR3 extends over 15 amino acids. The germline gives CDR1 SGDLS, CDR2 YYNGEE. In nucleotides, the CDR3 is TGTGCCAGCAGCGCGAGCGGGACTAGTCACAATGAGCAGTTCTTC. Translation: CASSASGTSHNEQFF.

The rearrangement links TRBV3-1 (or the pseudogene TRBV3-2) to TRBJ2-5; the D gene is possibly TRBD2 (5 bases). Between the trimmed V and J ends, which lost 1 base and 2 bases, there was a span of 11 bases. Germline CDR1 reads LGHDT; CDR2 reads YNNKEL (reference sequence). The CDR3 totals 15 residues. The CDR3 spells CASSQGGNLQETQYF. The CDR3 region has the DNA TGTGCCAGCAGCCAAGGAGGGAATCTGCAAGAGACCCAGTACTTC.

The chain has TRBV30 and TRBJ2-1; no firm D call. V was clipped by 4 bases and J by 5 bases, with 18 bases between them. This CDR3 region has 15 residues. CDR1 and CDR2 from the germline V gene are GTSNPN and SVGIG (reference sequence). The CDR3: CAWTGSPLAHNEQFF. The CDR3 DNA reads as TGTGCCTGGACCGGATCTCCGCTCGCCCACAATGAGCAGTTCTTC.

This clone was observed a single time. This sequence joins TRBV30 and TRBJ1-3; D gene uncertain. V lost 3 bases and J 4 bases, leaving 10 bases between the germline ends. Germline values: CDR1 GTSNPN, CDR2 SVGIG (reference sequence). This CDR3 is 13 amino acids long. CDR3 coding DNA: TGTGCCTGGAGCCCGGGAATCGGAAACACCATATATTTT. This translates into CAWSPGIGNTIYF.

The V and J genes are TRBV11-2 and TRBJ1-1; no definite D call. Germline CDR1 is SGHAT and CDR2 is FQNNGV. Trimming left V 5 bases short and J 7 bases short, with 14 bases between. The CDR3 sequence is 13 residues long. As DNA, the CDR3 is TGTGCCAGCAGCCCCAGCGGGGAGGTTGAAGCTTTCTTT. Translation: CASSPSGEVEAFF.

This clone was seen a handful of times. The chain employs TRBV6-2 or TRBV6-3 and TRBJ1-1; TRBD1 agrees at 8 bases. Per the germline V gene, CDR1 is MNHEY and CDR2 is SVGEGT. V dropped 6 bases and J dropped 11; count of bases not matched to a gene: 11. The CDR3 is made up of 13 amino acids. The chain's CDR3 is CASSPQGDRLAFF. CDR3 coding DNA: TGTGCCAGCAGCCCACAGGGGGACAGGTTGGCTTTCTTT.

This clone appeared a few times. CDR3 in DNA: TGTGCCAGCAGCGACTTATCCTACGAGCAGTACTTC. The encoded protein is CASSDLSYEQYF. This rearrangement joins TRBV27 to TRBJ2-7; D not certain. Per germline, CDR1 MNHEY and CDR2 SMNVEV (reference sequence). The CDR3 extends over 12 amino acids. V lost 6 bases, J lost 1 base, and 7 bases lay in between.

The chain joins TRBV28 to TRBJ1-4; tentative D call: TRBD1 (6 bases). The CDR3 runs to 14 residues. Germline V gene data show CDR1 as MDHEN and CDR2 as SYDVKM. Trimming cost V 3 bases and J 4 bases, with 9 bases left between them. The CDR3 nucleotides are TGTGCCAGCAGTTTTACAGGGCTTAATGAAAAACTGTTTTTT. This codes for CASSFTGLNEKLFF.

This clone was picked up one time. The chain uses TRBV5-1 and TRBJ2-2, with a tentative D call TRBD2 (5 bases). V was cut by 0 bases and J by 5 bases, with 5 bases left in between. In germline, CDR1 is SGHRS, CDR2 YFSETQ. This CDR3 comprises 13 residues. The chain's CDR3 is CASSLAGTGELFF. CDR3 coding DNA: TGCGCCAGCAGCTTGGCGGGGACCGGGGAGCTGTTTTTT.

The chain has TRBV7-6 and TRBJ2-2; 9 bases fit TRBD2. The CDR3 extends over 16 amino acids. From germline, CDR1 is SGHVS and CDR2 FNYEAQ. V dropped 1 base and J dropped 5; count of bases not matched to a gene: 5. CDR3 sequence: CASSLVLAGDTGELFF. In DNA form, the CDR3 reads TGTGCCAGCAGCTTAGTTTTAGCGGGAGATACCGGGGAGCTGTTTTTT. The variable domain in full, with the rest retrieved from reference TRBV7-6 and TRBJ2-2, is GAGVSQSPRYKVTKRGQDVALRCDPISGHVSLYWYRQALGQGPEFLTYFNYEAQQDKSGLPNDRFSAERPEGSISTLTIQRTEQRDSAMYRCASSLVLAGDTGELFFGEGSRLTVL.

In nucleotides, the CDR3 is TGCAGCGTTGGAGGACTAGAAGAGACCCAGTACTTC. Amino acids: CSVGGLEETQYF. The chain has TRBV29-1 and TRBJ2-5; TRBD2 aligns across 7 bases. The CDR3 is 12 residues long. With V trimmed by 4 bases and J by 3 bases, 2 bases remained unmatched. Per the germline V gene, CDR1 is SQVTM and CDR2 is ANQGSEA.